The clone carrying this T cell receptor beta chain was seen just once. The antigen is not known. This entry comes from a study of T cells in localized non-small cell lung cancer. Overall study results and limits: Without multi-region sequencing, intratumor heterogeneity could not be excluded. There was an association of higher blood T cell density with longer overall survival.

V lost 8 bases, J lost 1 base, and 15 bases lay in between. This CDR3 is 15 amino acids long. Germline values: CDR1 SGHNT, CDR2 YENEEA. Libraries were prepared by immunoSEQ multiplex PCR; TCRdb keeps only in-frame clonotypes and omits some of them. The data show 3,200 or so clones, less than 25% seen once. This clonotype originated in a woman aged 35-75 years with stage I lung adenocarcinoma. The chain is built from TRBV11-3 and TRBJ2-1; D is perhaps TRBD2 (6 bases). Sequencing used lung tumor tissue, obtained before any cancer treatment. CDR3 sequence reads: CASSRLALSYNEQFF. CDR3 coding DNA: TGTGCCAGCTCCCGGCTAGCGCTTTCCTACAATGAGCAGTTCTTC. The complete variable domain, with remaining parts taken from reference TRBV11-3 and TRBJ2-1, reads EAGVVQSPRYKIIEKKQPVAFWCNPISGHNTLYWYLQNLGQGPELLIRYENEEAVDDSQLPKDRFSAERLKGVDSTLKIQPAELGDSAVYLCASSRLALSYNEQFFGPGTRLTVL.